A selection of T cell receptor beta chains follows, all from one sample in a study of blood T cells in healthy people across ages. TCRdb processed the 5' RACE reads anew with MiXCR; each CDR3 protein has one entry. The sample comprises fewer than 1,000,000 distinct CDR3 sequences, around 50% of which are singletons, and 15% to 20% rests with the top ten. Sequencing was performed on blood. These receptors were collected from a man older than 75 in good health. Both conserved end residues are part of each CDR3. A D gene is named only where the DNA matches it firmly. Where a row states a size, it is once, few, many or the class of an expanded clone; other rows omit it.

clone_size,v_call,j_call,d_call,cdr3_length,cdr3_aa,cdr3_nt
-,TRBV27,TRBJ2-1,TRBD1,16,CASSSGTGIPRGEQFF,TGTGCCAGCAGTTCTGGGACAGGGATTCCAAGGGGAGAGCAGTTCTTC
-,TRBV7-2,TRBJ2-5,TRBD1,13,CASSLDRLKTQYF,TGTGCCAGCAGCCTGGACAGGTTAAAGACCCAGTACTTC
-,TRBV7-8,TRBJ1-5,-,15,CASSLAMAGNQPQHF,TGTGCCAGCAGCTTAGCGATGGCGGGCAATCAGCCCCAGCATTTT
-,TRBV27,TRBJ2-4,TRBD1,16,CASSLSFRDSKNIQYF,TGTGCCAGCAGTTTATCATTCCGGGACAGCAAAAACATTCAGTACTTC
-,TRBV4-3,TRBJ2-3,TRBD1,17,CASSQDPGQGSTDTQYF,TGTGCCAGCAGCCAAGATCCGGGACAGGGGAGCACAGATACGCAGTATTTT
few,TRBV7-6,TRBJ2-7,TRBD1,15,CASSPGRDRGHEQYF,TGTGCCAGCAGCCCTGGCCGGGACAGGGGCCACGAGCAGTACTTC
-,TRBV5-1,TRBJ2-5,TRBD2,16,CASSPLASGKQETQYF,TGCGCCAGCAGCCCTCTGGCTAGCGGGAAGCAAGAGACCCAGTACTTC
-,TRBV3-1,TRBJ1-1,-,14,CASSQGRTHTEAFF,TGTGCCAGCAGCCAAGGCAGAACCCACACTGAAGCTTTCTTT
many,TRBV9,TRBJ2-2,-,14,CASSEHTDTGELFF,TGTGCCAGCAGCGAACATACCGACACCGGGGAGCTGTTTTTT
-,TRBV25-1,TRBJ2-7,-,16,CASSEYNGQLSYEQYF,TGTGCCAGCAGTGAATACAATGGGCAGTTGTCCTACGAGCAGTACTTC
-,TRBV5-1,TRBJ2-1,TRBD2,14,CASSGLAGEREQFF,TGCGCCAGCAGCGGACTAGCGGGAGAACGTGAGCAGTTCTTC
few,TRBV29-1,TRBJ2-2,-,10,CSVGDGELFF,TGCAGCGTTGGGGACGGGGAGCTGTTTTTT
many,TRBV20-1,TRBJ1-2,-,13,CSARDPVTSHSTF,TGCAGTGCTAGAGATCCGGTCACTTCGCACTCCACCTTC
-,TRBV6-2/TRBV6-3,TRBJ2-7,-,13,CASSDRRAYEQYF,TGTGCCAGCAGTGACAGGAGAGCCTACGAGCAGTACTTC
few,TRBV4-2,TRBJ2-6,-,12,CASSHTQSVLTF,TGTGCCAGCAGCCACACACAGTCCGTCCTGACTTTC
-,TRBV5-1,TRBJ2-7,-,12,CASSYQGTEQYF,TGCGCCAGCAGCTATCAGGGAACCGAGCAGTACTTC
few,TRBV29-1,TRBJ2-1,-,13,CSVVSLTNNEQFF,TGCAGCGTTGTCTCCCTCACCAACAATGAGCAGTTCTTC
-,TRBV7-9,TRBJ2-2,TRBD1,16,CASSLARQGKTGELFF,TGTGCCAGCAGCTTAGCGAGACAGGGGAAAACCGGGGAGCTGTTTTTT
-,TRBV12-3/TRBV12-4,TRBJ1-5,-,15,CASRLRGNSNQPQHF,TGTGCCAGCAGGCTGAGGGGTAATAGCAATCAGCCCCAGCATTTT
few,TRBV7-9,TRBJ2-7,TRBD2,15,CASSPLSGTAYEQYF,TGTGCCAGCAGCCCACTTAGCGGGACCGCCTACGAGCAGTACTTC
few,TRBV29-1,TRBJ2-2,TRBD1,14,CSARQGASTGELFF,TGCAGCGCACGACAGGGGGCTTCAACCGGGGAGCTGTTTTTT
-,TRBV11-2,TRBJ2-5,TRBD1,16,CASRKSRDRGLETQYF,TGTGCCAGCAGAAAGAGCCGGGACAGGGGTTTGGAGACCCAGTACTTC
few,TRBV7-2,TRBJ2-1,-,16,CASSSSRRSGLWEQFF,TGTGCCAGCAGCTCGAGTAGGCGAAGCGGGTTGTGGGAGCAGTTCTTC
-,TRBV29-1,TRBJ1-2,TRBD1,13,CSVETGDTYGYTF,TGCAGCGTTGAAACAGGGGACACCTATGGCTACACCTTC
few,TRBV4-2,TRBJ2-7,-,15,CASSQTGASSYEQYF,TGTGCCAGCAGCCAAACCGGGGCCAGCTCCTACGAGCAGTACTTC
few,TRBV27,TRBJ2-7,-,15,CASSFAAGTNYEQYF,TGTGCCAGCAGTTTTGCGGCGGGGACAAACTACGAGCAGTACTTC
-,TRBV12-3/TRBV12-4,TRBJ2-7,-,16,CASSLGGGGPTYEQYF,TGTGCCAGCAGTTTAGGGGGCGGGGGCCCAACCTACGAGCAGTACTTC
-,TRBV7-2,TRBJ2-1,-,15,CASSLEGTLYNEQFF,TGTGCCAGCAGCTTAGAAGGGACCCTATACAATGAGCAGTTCTTC
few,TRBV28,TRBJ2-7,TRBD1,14,CASRTGQGSYEQYF,TGTGCCAGCAGGACGGGACAGGGTTCCTACGAGCAGTACTTC
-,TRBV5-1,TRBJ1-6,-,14,CASAQTGDNSPLHF,TGCGCCAGTGCTCAAACTGGGGATAATTCACCCCTCCACTTT
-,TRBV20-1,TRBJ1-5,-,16,CSARDFHGLPNQPQHF,TGCAGTGCTAGAGATTTTCACGGACTCCCAAACCAGCCCCAGCATTTT
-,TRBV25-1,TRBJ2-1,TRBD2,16,CASSVHGRVAGGEQFF,TGTGCCAGCAGTGTCCATGGACGGGTAGCGGGAGGCGAGCAGTTCTTC
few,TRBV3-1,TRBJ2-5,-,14,CASSQGRNQETQYF,TGTGCCAGCAGCCAAGGACGGAACCAAGAGACCCAGTACTTC
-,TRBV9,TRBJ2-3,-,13,CASSVAPGDTQYF,TGTGCCAGCAGCGTAGCTCCTGGAGATACGCAGTATTTT
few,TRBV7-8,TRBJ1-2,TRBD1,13,CASSAQGRSGYTF,TGTGCCAGCAGCGCACAGGGGCGCTCTGGCTACACCTTC
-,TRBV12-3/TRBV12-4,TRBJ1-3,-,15,CASRRWIVSGNTIYF,TGTGCCAGCAGGAGATGGATTGTCTCTGGAAACACCATATATTTT
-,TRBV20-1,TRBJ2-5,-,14,CSARGEGGEETQYF,TGCAGTGCTAGGGGTGAGGGGGGAGAAGAGACCCAGTACTTC
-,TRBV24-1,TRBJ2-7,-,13,CATSDASRGSQYF,TGTGCCACCAGTGATGCTTCCCGGGGTTCCCAGTACTTC
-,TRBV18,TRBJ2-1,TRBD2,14,CASSQGPGGRQQFF,TGTGCCAGCTCCCAGGGGCCCGGCGGGAGGCAGCAGTTCTTC
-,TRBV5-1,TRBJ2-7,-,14,CASRGSGPTYEQYF,TGCGCCAGCCGGGGCAGCGGGCCGACCTACGAGCAGTACTTC
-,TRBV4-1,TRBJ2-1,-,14,CASNQVVGGNEQFF,TGCGCCAGCAACCAAGTGGTGGGAGGCAATGAGCAGTTCTTC
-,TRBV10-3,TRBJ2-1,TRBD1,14,CAITDRGSYNEQFF,TGTGCCATCACTGACAGGGGGTCCTACAATGAGCAGTTCTTC
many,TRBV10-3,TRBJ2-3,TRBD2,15,CAISGGLFSTDTQYF,TGTGCCATCAGTGGGGGACTATTTAGCACAGATACGCAGTATTTT
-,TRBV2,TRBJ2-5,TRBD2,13,CASSELVAGTQYF,TGTGCCAGCAGTGAATTAGTAGCGGGGACCCAGTACTTC
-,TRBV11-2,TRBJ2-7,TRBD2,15,CASSLEPSGGYEQYF,TGTGCCAGCAGCTTAGAACCTAGCGGGGGATACGAGCAGTACTTC
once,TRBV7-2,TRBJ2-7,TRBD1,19,CASSLSVGTGIGGSYEQYF,TGTGCCAGCAGCTTATCGGTTGGGACAGGGATCGGCGGGAGCTACGAGCAGTACTTC